Listed below are T cell receptor beta chains from one sample, sequenced in a study of CD8 T cells in Susac syndrome. TCRdb used MiXCR to reprocess the immunoSEQ multiplex PCR reads, holding one entry per CDR3 protein. The sample holds some 300,000 distinct CDR3 sequences, approximately 85% seen once. Sequencing was performed on CD8+ T cells from PBMCs. The receptors stem from a human donor with multiple sclerosis. Both conserved end residues are part of each CDR3. A D gene is named only where the DNA matches it firmly. Clone size is given for some rows only: seen once, a few or many times, or a class if the clone is expanded.

CDR3 protein,CDR3 DNA,J gene,D gene,V gene,clone size
CASSQDASYNEQFF,TGCGCCAGCAGCCAAGATGCCTCATACAATGAGCAGTTCTTC,TRBJ2-1,-,TRBV4-1,-
CASSVRQGSYEQYF,TGTGCCAGCAGCGTCCGACAGGGTAGCTACGAGCAGTACTTC,TRBJ2-7,TRBD1,TRBV9,-
CASSLPERKDYEQYF,TGTGCCAGCAGTCTCCCGGAGCGGAAAGACTACGAGCAGTACTTC,TRBJ2-7,-,TRBV28,once
CASSHDSASHNEQFF,TGTGCCAGCAGCCACGACAGCGCCTCCCACAATGAGCAGTTCTTC,TRBJ2-1,-,TRBV13,once
CASSYGAGLNTEAFF,TGTGCCAGCAGTTACGGCGCGGGGTTGAACACTGAAGCTTTCTTT,TRBJ1-1,-,TRBV6-1,few
CSVEEGRVNTGELLF,TGCAGCGTTGAGGAGGGACGAGTGAACACCGGGGAGCTGCTTTTT,TRBJ2-2,-,TRBV29-1,-
CASSLSPTGKYTEAFF,TGTGCCAGCAGTTTATCACCCACGGGGAAATACACTGAAGCTTTCTTT,TRBJ1-1,-,TRBV27,-
CASSEYLWGDGEKLFF,TGTGCCAGCAGTGAATATCTCTGGGGGGACGGGGAAAAACTGTTTTTT,TRBJ1-4,-,TRBV25-1,few
CASSQDRRDYRGGGELFF,TGCGCCAGCAGCCAAGATAGACGGGACTACCGAGGAGGCGGGGAGCTGTTTTTT,TRBJ2-2,TRBD2,TRBV4-3,-
CASSYSLSRLGDPYNEQFF,TGTGCCAGCAGTTACTCTTTAAGTCGGTTAGGGGATCCGTACAATGAGCAGTTCTTC,TRBJ2-1,-,TRBV6-5,-
CASSLSSPEVNNEQFF,TGTGCCAGCAGTTTATCCAGCCCCGAGGTAAACAATGAGCAGTTCTTC,TRBJ2-1,-,TRBV27,once
CSARDLEDTVPAQHF,TGCAGTGCTAGAGATTTGGAGGACACCGTCCCGGCCCAGCATTTT,TRBJ1-5,-,TRBV20-1,once
CASSIWDSYNQPQHF,TGTGCCAGTAGTATTTGGGACTCCTACAATCAGCCCCAGCATTTT,TRBJ1-5,-,TRBV19,-
CASSSDITSYEQYF,TGTGCCAGCAGCTCGGACATAACCTCCTACGAGCAGTACTTC,TRBJ2-7,-,TRBV13,-
CATVTPGQGSRGTQYF,TGTGCCACCGTAACCCCGGGACAGGGCTCTAGAGGGACCCAGTACTTC,TRBJ2-5,TRBD1,TRBV24-1,-
CATSDSETSGRSTDTQYF,TGTGCCACCAGTGATTCCGAGACTAGCGGGAGGTCCACAGATACGCAGTATTTT,TRBJ2-3,TRBD2,TRBV24-1,-
CASSQETGLNEQYF,TGCGCCAGCAGCCAAGAGACAGGACTCAACGAGCAGTACTTC,TRBJ2-7,-,TRBV4-3,-
CATRTGPIYEQYF,TGTGCCACCAGGACGGGACCCATCTACGAGCAGTACTTC,TRBJ2-7,-,TRBV27,-
CASSPGTGGISSYEQYF,TGTGCCAGCAGCCCTGGGACAGGGGGCATAAGCTCCTACGAGCAGTACTTC,TRBJ2-7,TRBD1,TRBV11-2,-
CASSQEWVLGGYEQYF,TGCGCCAGCAGCCAAGAGTGGGTACTCGGGGGATACGAGCAGTACTTC,TRBJ2-7,-,TRBV4-3,-
CASSYSGLAGGTDTQYF,TGTGCCAGCAGTTACTCGGGACTAGCGGGGGGCACAGATACGCAGTATTTT,TRBJ2-3,TRBD2,TRBV6-5,-
CASSVEFGYTGELFF,TGTGCCAGCAGCGTGGAGTTTGGGTACACCGGGGAGCTGTTTTTT,TRBJ2-2,-,TRBV9,-
CASSFQGSVGEQYF,TGCGCCAGCAGCTTTCAGGGGTCCGTTGGCGAGCAGTACTTC,TRBJ2-7,-,TRBV5-1,-
CASEMGGRATDTQYF,TGTGCCAGTGAAATGGGCGGGAGGGCCACAGATACGCAGTATTTT,TRBJ2-3,TRBD2,TRBV28,-
CASSVAGETQYF,TGTGCCAGCAGCGTAGCAGGGGAGACCCAGTACTTC,TRBJ2-5,-,TRBV9,once
CASSRLALNNEQFF,TGTGCCAGTAGTCGACTAGCGCTGAACAATGAGCAGTTCTTC,TRBJ2-1,TRBD2,TRBV19,-
CASSVEGGNYGYTF,TGTGCCAGCAGCGTAGAGGGCGGGAACTATGGCTACACCTTC,TRBJ1-2,-,TRBV9,-
CASSFAYDSRSYEQYF,TGTGCCAGCAGCTTCGCCTACGACAGCCGCTCCTACGAGCAGTACTTC,TRBJ2-7,-,TRBV7-6,few
CASSERDGSHYGYTF,TGTGCCAGCAGTGAAAGGGATGGCAGCCACTATGGCTACACCTTC,TRBJ1-2,-,TRBV2,-
CASSYPGHSEAFF,TGTGCCAGCAGTTACCCAGGGCATTCTGAAGCTTTCTTT,TRBJ1-1,-,TRBV6-5,-
CASSSGAGLNNEQFF,TGTGCCAGCAGCTCCGGGGCGGGACTAAACAATGAGCAGTTCTTC,TRBJ2-1,TRBD2,TRBV7-2,-
CASSQESAEETQYF,TGCGCCAGCAGCCAAGAATCGGCCGAAGAGACCCAGTACTTC,TRBJ2-5,-,TRBV4-1,-
CASSPGGAGEAFF,TGTGCCAGCAGTCCAGGCGGAGCCGGTGAAGCTTTCTTT,TRBJ1-1,-,TRBV27,-
CASRAGAYEQYF,TGTGCCAGCCGGGCGGGAGCCTACGAGCAGTACTTC,TRBJ2-7,TRBD2,TRBV12-3/TRBV12-4,-
CASSLGGTGGPNEQFF,TGTGCCAGCAGTTTAGGTGGGACAGGGGGGCCTAATGAGCAGTTCTTC,TRBJ2-1,TRBD1,TRBV27,-
CASSRILAGAETQYF,TGCGCCAGCAGCCGCATCCTAGCGGGAGCAGAGACCCAGTACTTC,TRBJ2-5,TRBD2,TRBV4-3,few
CSVHPVAGGGTEAFF,TGCAGCGTTCACCCCGTGGCAGGGGGAGGCACTGAAGCTTTCTTT,TRBJ1-1,TRBD1,TRBV29-1,-
CASRRTSAYPLRGTDTQYF,TGTGCCAGCAGAAGGACTAGCGCCTATCCTCTCAGGGGCACAGATACGCAGTATTTT,TRBJ2-3,TRBD2,TRBV6-2/TRBV6-3,-
CASSEGRVNYGYTF,TGTGCCAGCAGCGAGGGACGGGTGAACTATGGCTACACCTTC,TRBJ1-2,-,TRBV5-4,-
CASSPPGPSLIEKLFF,TGTGCCAGCAGCCCCCCGGGACCTAGTCTGATTGAAAAACTGTTTTTT,TRBJ1-4,-,TRBV9,once
CASSWVLAGAANEQFF,TGTGCCAGCAGCTGGGTACTAGCGGGAGCGGCCAATGAGCAGTTCTTC,TRBJ2-1,TRBD2,TRBV11-2,-
CASSQGPETAQYF,TGTGCCAGCAGCCAGGGACCGGAGACGGCCCAGTACTTC,TRBJ2-5,-,TRBV28,few
CASSFGYGYTF,TGTGCCAGCAGCTTTGGTTATGGCTACACCTTC,TRBJ1-2,-,TRBV7-9,-
CSVAGTSGRAVNTGELFF,TGCAGCGTTGCGGGGACTAGCGGGAGGGCCGTGAACACCGGGGAGCTGTTTTTT,TRBJ2-2,TRBD2,TRBV29-1,-
CSVGGLAGELNIQYF,TGCAGCGTTGGGGGGCTAGCGGGAGAGTTAAACATTCAGTACTTC,TRBJ2-4,TRBD2,TRBV29-1,-
CASSFRDGSEQFF,TGCGCCAGCAGCTTCAGGGATGGGAGTGAGCAGTTCTTC,TRBJ2-1,-,TRBV5-1,-
CASSPPARTGMYEQYF,TGTGCCAGCAGCCCCCCCGCCAGGACAGGGATGTACGAGCAGTACTTC,TRBJ2-7,TRBD1,TRBV28,-
CASRLFRGQGTDTQYF,TGCGCCAGCCGCTTATTCAGGGGGCAGGGCACAGATACGCAGTATTTT,TRBJ2-3,TRBD1,TRBV4-3,-
CASSITGGSKNIQYF,TGTGCCAGTAGTATTACAGGGGGCTCCAAAAACATTCAGTACTTC,TRBJ2-4,TRBD1,TRBV19,-
CASSWAGTGEETQYF,TGTGCCAGCAGCTGGGCTGGGACAGGGGAGGAGACCCAGTACTTC,TRBJ2-5,TRBD1,TRBV5-4,-
CASGAGSSYNEQFF,TGTGCCAGCGGAGCGGGTAGCTCCTACAATGAGCAGTTCTTC,TRBJ2-1,-,TRBV5-4,-
CASSQDGQGVSEQYF,TGCGCCAGCAGCCAAGACGGACAGGGAGTATCCGAGCAGTACTTC,TRBJ2-7,TRBD1,TRBV4-3,-
CAWSVIGLAANEQFF,TGTGCCTGGAGTGTAATAGGACTAGCGGCCAATGAGCAGTTCTTC,TRBJ2-1,TRBD2,TRBV30,-
CATSDLAPSGRGLHEQFF,TGTGCCACCAGTGATTTGGCCCCTAGCGGGAGGGGGCTACATGAGCAGTTCTTC,TRBJ2-1,TRBD2,TRBV24-1,-
CASSVGTGENGELFF,TGTGCCAGCAGCGTAGGGACAGGGGAGAACGGGGAGCTGTTTTTT,TRBJ2-2,TRBD1,TRBV9,-
CASSLQGVTGELFF,TGTGCCAGCAGTTTACAGGGTGTGACCGGGGAGCTGTTTTTT,TRBJ2-2,-,TRBV28,-
CASSSQGGVGDTQYF,TGTGCCAGCAGTTCCCAAGGGGGAGTGGGAGATACGCAGTATTTT,TRBJ2-3,-,TRBV6-5,-
CASSQREAGGAKDTQYF,TGTGCCAGCAGCCAAAGAGAAGCAGGGGGCGCGAAAGATACGCAGTATTTT,TRBJ2-3,TRBD1,TRBV14,-
CASSMGLESYEQYF,TGTGCCAGTAGTATGGGACTAGAATCCTACGAGCAGTACTTC,TRBJ2-7,TRBD2,TRBV19,-